This is a list of T cell receptor beta chains from one sample in a study of CD8+CD57+ T cells in acquired aplastic anemia. TCRdb recomputed calls from the reads with MiXCR, one row per CDR3 protein. This sample has about 470,000 distinct CDR3 sequences, with 25% to 40% found just once. The sample was sorted CD4+, CD8+, or CD8+CD57+ T cells (not recorded which) from PBMCs. The receptors stem from a human donor with aplastic anemia. The CDR3 runs from the conserved cysteine through the conserved F or W. D genes are given only for firm matches. Expanded clones get a size class; other rows say once, few or many, or leave the size out.

>-|-|TRBJ2-4|TRBV4-2
TGTGCCAGCAGCCCGTCGCAGCGCGAAGCCAAAAACATTCAGTACTTC
CASSPSQREAKNIQYF
>few|-|TRBJ2-3|TRBV9
TGTGCCAGCAGCTCCCCCCTTGGGGTTTTGGGCACAGATACGCAGTATTTT
CASSSPLGVLGTDTQYF
>-|-|TRBJ2-3|TRBV5-1
TGCGCCAGCACGGGGGCGACCTACACAGATACGCAGTATTTT
CASTGATYTDTQYF
>-|TRBD1|TRBJ1-3|TRBV7-3
TGTGCCAGCAGCTTAAACCGGGACAGGGAACTATCGGACTCTGGAAACACCATATATTTT
CASSLNRDRELSDSGNTIYF
>-|TRBD1|TRBJ1-6|TRBV11-2
TGTGCCGGCAGCTTATTTGAGGGGACAGGGGATGCACCCCTCCACTTT
CAGSLFEGTGDAPLHF
>many|-|TRBJ2-7|TRBV3-1
TGTGCCAGCAGCAACGGTGGCGAGCAGTACTTC
CASSNGGEQYF
>many|-|TRBJ2-3|TRBV2
TGTGCCAGCAGTGTAAGAGATACGCAGTATTTT
CASSVRDTQYF
>few|TRBD1|TRBJ2-3|TRBV4-1
TGCGCCAGCAGCCACGGACAGGGAGGTGTCACAGATACGCAGTATTTT
CASSHGQGGVTDTQYF
>-|TRBD2|TRBJ2-7|TRBV12-3/TRBV12-4
TGTGCCAGCAGTTTCCGAAGCGGGAGGGGGACCTACGAGCAGTACTTC
CASSFRSGRGTYEQYF
>few|-|TRBJ2-7|TRBV12-3/TRBV12-4
TGTGCCAGCAGTTTAAACAGACGCTTCTACGAGCAGTACTTC
CASSLNRRFYEQYF
>few|-|TRBJ2-3|TRBV20-1
TGCAGTGCTAGGTTGGGGGGACGTATCACAGATACGCAGTATTTT
CSARLGGRITDTQYF
>few|-|TRBJ1-1|TRBV6-2/TRBV6-3
TGTGCCAGCAGTTACATAGCCGTGGGGGCTGAAGCTTTCTTT
CASSYIAVGAEAFF
>many|TRBD2|TRBJ2-7|TRBV4-2
TGTGCCAGCAGCCAAGGCGGGGGTGGCGGGGGGTACGAGCAGTACTTC
CASSQGGGGGGYEQYF
>-|-|TRBJ2-5|TRBV29-1
TGCAGCGTCCGTACATTTGGACCAGAGACCCAGTACTTC
CSVRTFGPETQYF
>few|-|TRBJ1-2|TRBV3-1
TGTGCCAGCAGCTATACTGATCGGGACATCTTGGGCTACACCTTC
CASSYTDRDILGYTF
>-|TRBD2|TRBJ2-7|TRBV5-1
TGCGCCAGCAGCTTACTAGCGGGAGACTACGAGCAGTACTTC
CASSLLAGDYEQYF
>many|-|TRBJ2-7|TRBV11-2
TGTGCCAGCAGCTCCGAAATTACGGGGGGACAGTTCTACGAGCAGTACTTC
CASSSEITGGQFYEQYF
>many|TRBD2|TRBJ2-7|TRBV2
TGTGCCAGCAGTGAAGGCGGCGGGAGTTCCTACGAGCAGTACTTC
CASSEGGGSSYEQYF
>-|TRBD1|TRBJ2-1|TRBV7-6
TGTGCCAGCAGCCCGGGACAGGGAAACAATGAGCAGTTCTTC
CASSPGQGNNEQFF
>many|-|TRBJ1-1|TRBV19
TGTGCCAGTAGGACCTTGGGACGTCTGAACACTGAAGCTTTCTTT
CASRTLGRLNTEAFF
>few|-|TRBJ1-1|TRBV20-1
TGCAGTGCCATCGAAGTTGGGGAGAACACTGAAGCTTTCTTT
CSAIEVGENTEAFF
>many|-|TRBJ2-1|TRBV29-1
TGCAGCGTTGAAATGGGGACACTTGTCGCGGTCTTC
CSVEMGTLVAVF
>few|TRBD1|TRBJ1-2|TRBV4-3
TGCGCCAGCAGCCACACTTCAGGGGGGCTTGACTATGGCTACACCTTC
CASSHTSGGLDYGYTF
>many|-|TRBJ1-6|TRBV2
TGTGCCAGCATGGTCGAGGGAAATTCACCCCTCCACTTT
CASMVEGNSPLHF
>once|-|TRBJ1-3|TRBV15
TGTGCCACCAGCAGAGAGAACGGGGGAAACACCATATATTTT
CATSRENGGNTIYF
>-|TRBD1|TRBJ1-1|TRBV27
TGTGCCAGCAGTTTATTGGACAGGTGGGACACTGAAGCTTTCTTT
CASSLLDRWDTEAFF
>few|-|TRBJ2-5|TRBV5-1
TGCGCCAGCAGCTGGGGGACTCAGGAGACCCAGTACTTC
CASSWGTQETQYF
>-|-|TRBJ1-1|TRBV29-1
TGCAGCGGCAGAGATATATGGGGGTTTGGTGGGACTGAAGCTTTCTTT
CSGRDIWGFGGTEAFF
>many|-|TRBJ2-7|TRBV7-9
TGTGCCAGCAGCCCGGGACGTCGTCCCTACGAGCAGTACTTC
CASSPGRRPYEQYF